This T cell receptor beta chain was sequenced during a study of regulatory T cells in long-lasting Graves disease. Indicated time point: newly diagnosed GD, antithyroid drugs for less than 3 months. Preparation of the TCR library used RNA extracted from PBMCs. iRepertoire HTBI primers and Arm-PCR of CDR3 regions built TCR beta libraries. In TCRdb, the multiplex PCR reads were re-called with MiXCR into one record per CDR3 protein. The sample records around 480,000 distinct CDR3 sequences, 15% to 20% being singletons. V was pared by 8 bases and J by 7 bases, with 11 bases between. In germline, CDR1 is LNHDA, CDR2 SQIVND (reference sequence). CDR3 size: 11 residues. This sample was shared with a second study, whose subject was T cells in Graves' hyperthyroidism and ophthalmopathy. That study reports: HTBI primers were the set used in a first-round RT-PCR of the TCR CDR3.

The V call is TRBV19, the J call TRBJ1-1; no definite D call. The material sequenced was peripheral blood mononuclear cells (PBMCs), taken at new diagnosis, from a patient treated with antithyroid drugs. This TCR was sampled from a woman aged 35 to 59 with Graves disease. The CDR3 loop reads CASLAAHEAFF. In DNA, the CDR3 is TGTGCCAGTCTGGCTGCTCATGAAGCTTTCTTT.